The 30 T cell receptor beta chains below all came from one sample that was sequenced in a study of cytomegalovirus exposure and HLA in healthy donors. Measured with immunoSEQ multiplex PCR; TCRdb has only the in-frame clones, and not every one. The sample lists hundreds of thousands of clones, less than 90% occurring once. The sample was PBMCs. Source of these receptors: a man aged 18 to 30 in good health and CMV-seropositive.

This clone showed up many times. The sample holds other DNA sequences that translate to the same CDR3. The J gene is TRBJ1-5, the V gene TRBV19; D is possibly TRBD1 (5 bases). CDR1 LNHDA and CDR2 SQIVND come from the germline V gene (reference sequence). The CDR3 contains 14 residues. V lost 3 bases, J lost 1 base, and 7 bases lay in between. The CDR3 protein is CASSIRDSNQPQHF. CDR3 in DNA: TGTGCCAGTAGTATCCGGGACAGCAATCAGCCCCAGCATTTT.

This clone was observed a handful of times. CDR3: CATSRDRGPPQPQHF. Here the CDR3 DNA reads TGTGCCACCAGCAGAGATAGGGGACCTCCTCAGCCCCAGCATTTT. The chain is built from TRBV15 and TRBJ1-5, with a weak D call TRBD1 (5 bases). Germline lookup yields CDR1 LNHNV and CDR2 YYDKDF (reference sequence). With 0 bases removed from V and 6 bases from J, the gap between germline ends came to 12 bases. This CDR3 contains 15 residues.

This chain joins TRBV15 and TRBJ2-5; 7 nucleotides line up with TRBD1. V dropped 2 bases and J dropped 4; count of bases not matched to a gene: 7. Germline CDR1 LNHNV, CDR2 YYDKDF (reference sequence). The CDR3 totals 15 residues. Written as DNA, the CDR3 is TGTGCCACCAGCAGACCGGGACAGCCAGGAGAGACCCAGTACTTC. Amino acid sequence: CATSRPGQPGETQYF.

The chain carries TRBV5-8 and TRBJ1-4; 10 bases fit TRBD1. This CDR3 comprises 15 residues. Germline CDR1 and CDR2: SGHTS and YDEGEE. V was clipped by 1 base and J by 7 bases; unmatched bases: 4. The CDR3 region is CASSLPGQGSEKLFF. For the CDR3, the DNA is TGTGCCAGCAGCTTGCCGGGACAGGGGAGTGAAAAACTGTTTTTT. Combining the CDR3 with reference TRBV5-8 and TRBJ1-4 gives the whole variable domain EAGVTQSPTHLIKTRGQQATLRCSPISGHTSVYWYQQALGLGLQFLLWYDEGEERNRGNFPPRFSGRQFPNYSSELNVNALELEDSALYLCASSLPGQGSEKLFFGSGTQLSVL.

CDR3 sequence reads: CASNRQGAQEPQHF. Here the CDR3 DNA reads TGTGCCAGCAACCGTCAGGGGGCACAGGAGCCCCAGCATTTT. This chain joins TRBV6-1 and TRBJ1-5; 8 bases agree with TRBD1. The germline V gene encodes CDR1 MNHNS and CDR2 SASEGT. Germline trimming cut 7 bases from V and 8 bases from J; bases unmatched to any gene: 10. This CDR3 comprises 14 residues.

This chain connects TRBV27 to TRBJ1-3; perhaps TRBD1 as D (5 bases). The V end lost 3 bases, the J end lost 4 bases, and 10 bases lay between the germline ends. The germline V gene encodes CDR1 MNHEY and CDR2 SMNVEV (reference sequence). The length of the CDR3 is 14 residues. The CDR3 DNA is TGTGCCAGCAGTTTCGGGGGGTTCGGAAACACCATATATTTT. It is translated as CASSFGGFGNTIYF.

The rearrangement links TRBV6-1 to TRBJ1-2, with D perhaps matching TRBD1 (6 bases). V lost 1 base and J lost 8, with 17 bases in between. Germline values: CDR1 MNHNS, CDR2 SASEGT. This CDR3 region has 15 residues. CDR3 coding DNA: TGTGCCAGCAGTGAAGGGAGTGGGGGGGCGCGGGGCTACACCTTC. Its translation: CASSEGSGGARGYTF.

The gene calls are TRBV11-2 and TRBJ2-3; D is unclear. The CDR3 length is 13 residues. Looked up from germline, CDR1 is SGHAT and CDR2 is FQNNGV. The germline V and J ends were trimmed by 2 bases and 2 bases, with 5 bases remaining between them. The CDR3 coding sequence is TGTGCCAGCAGCTTACGACACACAGATACGCAGTATTTT. Translating it yields CASSLRHTDTQYF.

The CDR3 sequence: CASSEVTGGEQPQHF. CDR3 nucleotides: TGTGCCAGCAGTGAAGTCACAGGGGGGGAACAGCCCCAGCATTTT. The chain links TRBV2 to TRBJ1-5, with 8 bases aligning to TRBD1. The CDR3 consists of 15 residues. Germline assignment: CDR1 SNHLY and CDR2 FYNNEI. The junction had 6 bases not matched to a gene; V was cut back by 1 base and J by 7 bases.

The chain uses TRBV6-1 and TRBJ1-1; D is undetermined. CDR3 length: 12 residues. Germline-derived CDR1 and CDR2 are MNHNS and SASEGT. The V end was cut by 6 bases, the J end by 4 bases, with 9 bases between. The CDR3 here is CASSARGTEAFF. DNA for the CDR3: TGTGCCAGCAGCGCCCGGGGCACTGAAGCTTTCTTT.

The sample holds one count of this clone. The chain links TRBV5-1 to TRBJ1-3; D remains unclear. The CDR3 loop spans 15 amino acids. Germline CDR1 SGHRS, CDR2 YFSETQ. V lost 0 bases, J lost 2 bases, and 9 bases lay in between. Here the CDR3 reads CASSLDRAAGNTIYF. The CDR3 DNA is TGCGCCAGCAGCTTGGATAGGGCCGCTGGAAACACCATATATTTT.

A single count supports this clone. The chain is built from TRBV9 and TRBJ2-5; 9 bases are a match to TRBD2. The length of the CDR3 is 19 residues. V was clipped by 2 bases and J by 1 base; unmatched bases: 15. Germline CDR1 and CDR2: SGDLS and YYNGEE. The CDR3 sequence: CASSVGPGLAIRAQETQYF. DNA for the CDR3: TGTGCCAGCAGCGTGGGTCCGGGACTAGCCATCAGGGCCCAAGAGACCCAGTACTTC.

The chain uses TRBV2 and TRBJ1-5, with 9 bases fitting TRBD1. Trimming took 7 bases from V and 5 from J; bases not matched to a gene: 6. Germline V gives CDR1 SNHLY, CDR2 FYNNEI. The CDR3 loop spans 14 amino acids. CDR3 coding DNA: TGTGCCAGCAATTCAGACAGGGGGTATCAGCCCCAGCATTTT. It translates to CASNSDRGYQPQHF.

The CDR3 spells CASSWREGISGELFF. The CDR3 bases are TGTGCCAGCAGTTGGCGGGAGGGGATCTCCGGGGAGCTGTTTTTT. The chain carries TRBV6-5 and TRBJ2-2; 9 nucleotides match TRBD2. The CDR3 covers 15 residues. V lost 4 bases and J lost 6; bases outside the gene matches: 6. Per the germline V gene, CDR1 is MNHEY and CDR2 is SVGAGI.

V is TRBV6-6 and J is TRBJ1-2; D remains ambiguous. The germline V gene has CDR1 MNHNY and CDR2 SVGAGI (reference sequence). This CDR3 region has 15 residues. Trimming removed 0 bases at V and 4 bases at J, with 12 bases between. CDR3 residues: CASSYSRTEIYGYTF. Here the CDR3 DNA reads TGTGCCAGCAGTTACTCTCGGACGGAGATCTATGGCTACACCTTC.

This clone was seen a handful of times. The chain carries TRBV7-3 and TRBJ1-1; unclear D gene. CDR3 length: 14 residues. Germline CDR1 reads SGHTA; CDR2 reads FQGTGA. The V end lost 0 bases, the J end lost 2 bases, and 7 bases lay between the germline ends. The CDR3 DNA follows: TGTGCCAGCAGCTTAACGGGGATCAACACTGAAGCTTTCTTT. Translation gives CASSLTGINTEAFF. Supplemented by reference TRBV7-3 and TRBJ1-1, the full variable domain reads GAGVSQTPSNKVTEKGKYVELRCDPISGHTALYWYRQSLGQGPEFLIYFQGTGAADDSGLPNDRFFAVRPEGSVSTLKIQRTERGDSAVYLCASSLTGINTEAFFGQGTRLTVV.

The sample holds one count of this clone. This rearrangement joins TRBV6-5 to TRBJ1-1; D is ambiguous. The germline V gene encodes CDR1 MNHEY and CDR2 SVGAGI. The CDR3 spans 14 residues. The ends were cut back, 4 bases at V and 0 bases at J, with 9 bases in the middle. CDR3 bases: TGTGCCAGCAGTTCGAGGGCAATGAACACTGAAGCTTTCTTT. The encoded protein is CASSSRAMNTEAFF.

A few counts support this clone. The chain couples TRBV7-2 to TRBJ2-5, with TRBD1 identical over 9 bases. Germline-derived CDR1 and CDR2 are SGHTA and FQGNSA. The V segment lost 5 bases and the J segment 5 bases; nucleotides outside the gene matches: 6. The CDR3 is 14 residues long. As DNA, the CDR3 is TGTGCCAGCAGCAAGGGACAGGGTCGGGAGACCCAGTACTTC. Translated: CASSKGQGRETQYF.

The chain links TRBV18 to TRBJ2-7; 8 bases agree with TRBD1. Germline lookup yields CDR1 KGHSH and CDR2 LQKENI. With 3 bases clipped from V and 4 bases from J, the junction kept 8 bases outside the gene matches. The CDR3 is made up of 15 amino acids. The CDR3 DNA is TGTGCCAGCTCACCTGCAGGGGGCCTTCGGTACGAGCAGTACTTC. This encodes CASSPAGGLRYEQYF.

The chain carries TRBV5-1 and TRBJ2-7; D unresolved. Germline assignment: CDR1 SGHRS and CDR2 YFSETQ. The CDR3 contains 13 residues. V was pared by 1 base and J by 5 bases, with 10 bases between. The CDR3 here is CASSLYGSNEQYF. DNA of the CDR3: TGCGCCAGCAGCTTGTACGGGTCAAACGAGCAGTACTTC.

The J gene is TRBJ2-1, the V gene TRBV7-2; D not resolved. This CDR3 region has 12 residues. Germline V CDR1 and CDR2: SGHTA, FQGNSA. The V and J ends lost 3 bases and 7 bases respectively, with 7 bases between them. CDR3 nucleotides: TGTGCCAGCAGCTTGTTTTTGAATGAGCAGTTCTTC. This translates into CASSLFLNEQFF.

V usage is TRBV30 and J usage is TRBJ2-2, with a possible D match to TRBD2 (5 bases). In germline, CDR1 is GTSNPN, CDR2 SVGIG (reference sequence). The CDR3 is made up of 16 amino acids. The V end was cut by 2 bases, the J end by 7 bases, with 20 bases between. The CDR3 DNA reads as TGTGCCTGGAGTCAGTTTTTAGGGCGCGGGCACGGGGAGCTGTTTTTT. It yields the protein CAWSQFLGRGHGELFF. The full variable domain, in which reference TRBV30 and TRBJ2-2 provide the parts outside the CDR3, is SQTIHQWPATLVQPVGSPLSLECTVEGTSNPNLYWYRQAAGRGLQLLFYSVGIGQISSEVPQNLSASRPQDRQFILSSKKLLLSDSGFYLCAWSQFLGRGHGELFFGEGSRLTVL.

V usage is TRBV5-1 and J usage is TRBJ2-3; TRBD1 matches 7 bases. Germline V gene sequence: CDR1 SGHRS, CDR2 YFSETQ. J was trimmed by 2 bases and V by 4 bases; bases with no gene match: 4. This CDR3 region has 14 residues. The CDR3 region is CASSEGQNTDTQYF. The CDR3 nucleotides are TGCGCCAGCAGCGAGGGACAGAACACAGATACGCAGTATTTT.

The genes are TRBV7-2 and TRBJ1-1, with D possibly matching TRBD1 (5 bases). In germline, CDR1 is SGHTA, CDR2 FQGNSA. Trimming cost V 4 bases and J 4 bases, with 13 bases left between them. The CDR3 is 14 amino acids. CDR3 sequence (DNA): TGTGCCAGCAGCTCCAACGGGGCTGTCACTGAAGCTTTCTTT. Translated: CASSSNGAVTEAFF.

CDR3 bases: TGTGCCAGCAGCATAACAGCGCACTCTAACTATGGCTACACCTTC. Protein sequence: CASSITAHSNYGYTF. The V and J genes are TRBV5-4 and TRBJ1-2; D ambiguous. Between the trimmed V and J ends, which lost 4 bases and 0 bases, there was a span of 13 bases. This CDR3 is 15 amino acids long. Germline CDR1 reads SGHNT; CDR2 reads YYREEE (reference sequence).

In this sample, this clone turned up once. This chain uses TRBV7-2 with TRBJ2-7; perhaps TRBD1 as D (5 bases). The V and J ends lost 4 bases and 6 bases respectively, with 13 bases between them. The germline CDR1 and CDR2 sequences are SGHTA and FQGNSA. The CDR3 sequence is 13 residues long. The CDR3 spells CASSSRQHSEQYF. The CDR3 DNA is TGTGCCAGCAGCTCCCGACAGCACAGCGAGCAGTACTTC.

This clone showed up just once. This sequence joins TRBV4-3 and TRBJ1-3; unclear D gene. CDR1 LGHNA and CDR2 YSLEER come from the germline V gene. The CDR3 totals 15 residues. V shed 0 bases and J shed 0 bases, with 6 bases lying between them. The CDR3 DNA reads as TGCGCCAGCAGCCAAGACGTACTCTCTGGAAACACCATATATTTT. Protein sequence: CASSQDVLSGNTIYF.

This rearrangement joins TRBV18 to TRBJ2-7; D unresolved. This CDR3 has 14 amino acids. Germline V gene lookup returns CDR1 KGHSH and CDR2 LQKENI. V was pared by 0 bases and J by 7 bases, with 13 bases between. The CDR3: CASSPPLPGGEQYF. As DNA, the CDR3 is TGTGCCAGCTCACCACCGTTGCCAGGTGGGGAGCAGTACTTC.

The CDR3 protein is CASSQALYQAPSQETQYF. CDR3 nucleotides: TGTGCCAGCAGCCAAGCCCTATACCAGGCCCCCTCACAAGAGACCCAGTACTTC. The chain uses TRBV14 and TRBJ2-5; D not resolved. The V end lost 1 base, the J end lost 2 bases, and 20 bases lay between the germline ends. From germline, CDR1 is SGHDN and CDR2 FVKESK. The CDR3 spans 18 residues.

The V call is TRBV10-3, the J call TRBJ1-4; D possibly corresponds to TRBD1 (6 bases). Trimming left V 6 bases short and J 8 bases short, with 16 bases between. From germline, CDR1 is ENHRY and CDR2 SYGVKD. This CDR3 contains 14 residues. CDR3 region: CAISQGRASEKLFF. The CDR3 DNA reads as TGTGCCATCAGCCAGGGGAGGGCTTCCGAAAAACTGTTTTTT.